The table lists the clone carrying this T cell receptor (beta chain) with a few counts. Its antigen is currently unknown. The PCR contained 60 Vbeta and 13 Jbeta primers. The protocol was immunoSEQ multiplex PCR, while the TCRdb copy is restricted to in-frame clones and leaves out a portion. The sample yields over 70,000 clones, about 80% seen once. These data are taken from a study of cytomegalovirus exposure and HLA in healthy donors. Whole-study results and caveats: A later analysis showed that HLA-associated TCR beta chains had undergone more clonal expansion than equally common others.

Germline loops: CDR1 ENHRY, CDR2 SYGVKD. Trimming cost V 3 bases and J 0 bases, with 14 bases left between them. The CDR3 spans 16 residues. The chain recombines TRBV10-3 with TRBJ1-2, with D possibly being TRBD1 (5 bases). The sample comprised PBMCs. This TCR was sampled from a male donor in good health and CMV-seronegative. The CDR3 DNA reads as TGTGCCATCAGTGACGGGGGGAAGGGTACTAACTATGGCTACACCTTC. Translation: CAISDGGKGTNYGYTF.